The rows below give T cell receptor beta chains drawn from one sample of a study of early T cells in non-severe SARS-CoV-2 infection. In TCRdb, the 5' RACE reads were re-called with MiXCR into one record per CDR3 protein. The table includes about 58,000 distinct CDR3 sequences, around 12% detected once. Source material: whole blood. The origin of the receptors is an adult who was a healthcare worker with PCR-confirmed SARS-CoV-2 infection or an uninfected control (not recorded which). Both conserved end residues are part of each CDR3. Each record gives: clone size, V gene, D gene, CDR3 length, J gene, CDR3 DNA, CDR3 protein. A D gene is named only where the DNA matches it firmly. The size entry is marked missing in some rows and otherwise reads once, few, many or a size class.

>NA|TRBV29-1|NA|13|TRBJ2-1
TGCAGCGTTGGGTTGGGGCACTACAATGAGCAGTTCTTC
CSVGLGHYNEQFF
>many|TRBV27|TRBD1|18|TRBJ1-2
TGTGCCAGCAGTTTTCCGACAGGGGCCGAAGTCCTTAACTATGGCTACACCTTC
CASSFPTGAEVLNYGYTF
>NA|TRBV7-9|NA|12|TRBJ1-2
TGTGCCAGCAGCTTCACCCCCTATGGCTACACCTTC
CASSFTPYGYTF
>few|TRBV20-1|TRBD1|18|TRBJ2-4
TGCAGTGCTAGACCTGACAGGGGGGGATTTCGTGCCAAAAACATTCAGTACTTC
CSARPDRGGFRAKNIQYF
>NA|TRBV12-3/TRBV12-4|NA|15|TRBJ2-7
TGTGCCAGCAGTTTACAGACGGGCTCCAGATCAGAGCAGTACTTC
CASSLQTGSRSEQYF
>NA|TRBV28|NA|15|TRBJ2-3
TGTGCCAGCAGTTTTATCCCCGCTAGCACAGATACGCAGTATTTT
CASSFIPASTDTQYF
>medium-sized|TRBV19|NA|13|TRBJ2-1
TGTGCCAGTAGTCCCGCACGTTACAATGAGCAGTTCTTC
CASSPARYNEQFF
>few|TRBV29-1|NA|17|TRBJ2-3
TGCAGCGTTGAAGTCCCGGCAGCGATCTATACTTTGACAACGCAGTATTTT
CSVEVPAAIYTLTTQYF
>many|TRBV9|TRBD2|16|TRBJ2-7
TGTGCCAGCAGCGGCCCGGGGGCTAGCGGGAGCTCCCGTCAGTACTTC
CASSGPGASGSSRQYF
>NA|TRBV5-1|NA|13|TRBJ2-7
TGCGCCAGCAATGATAAGGTCTCCTACGAGCAGTACTTC
CASNDKVSYEQYF
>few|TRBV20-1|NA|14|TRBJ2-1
TGCAGTGCTAGTGCTCGGACAGCTTACAATGAGCAGTTCTTC
CSASARTAYNEQFF
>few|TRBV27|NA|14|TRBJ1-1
TGTGCCAGCTACCGACAGGCCATGAACACTGAAGCTTTCTTT
CASYRQAMNTEAFF
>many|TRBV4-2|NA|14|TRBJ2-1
TGTGCCAGCAGCCAAGATAATCCAGGAAGAGACCAGTTCTTC
CASSQDNPGRDQFF
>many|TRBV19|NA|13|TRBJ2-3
TGTGCCACCGCCCTCGTTCGGGGGGATACGCAGTATTTT
CATALVRGDTQYF
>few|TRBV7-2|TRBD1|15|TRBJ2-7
TGTGCCAGCAGCTTAGAGGGCAGGGGGTCCTACGAGCAGTACTTC
CASSLEGRGSYEQYF
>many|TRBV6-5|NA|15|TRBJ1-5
TGTGCCAGCAGTCCCCGTTCGGATAGCAATCAGCCCCAGCATTTT
CASSPRSDSNQPQHF
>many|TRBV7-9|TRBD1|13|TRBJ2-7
TGTGCCAGCAGCCCCTGGACAGGGGAAGAGCAGTACTTC
CASSPWTGEEQYF
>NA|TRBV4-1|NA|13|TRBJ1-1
TGCGCCAGCAGCCAGGACGAGGAAACTGAAGCTTTCTTT
CASSQDEETEAFF
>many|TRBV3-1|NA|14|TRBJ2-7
TGTGCCAGCAGCCTGCGGGAAGGGAAGGACGAGCAGTACTTC
CASSLREGKDEQYF
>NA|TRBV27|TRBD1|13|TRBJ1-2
TGTGCCAGCAGTTTGGACAGGAGCTATGGCTACACCTTC
CASSLDRSYGYTF